What follows is one TCR beta chain and its context. The sample comes from a study of blood T cell repertoires in COVID-19. The wider study: The study drew acute and convalescent COVID-19 samples from the United States, Italy and Spain. PBMCs, B-cell-depleted T cells, or T cells were the source of the cDNA or gDNA that made up the material.

The CDR3 length is 14 residues. Trimming took 6 bases from V and 5 from J, leaving 16 bases between them. In germline, CDR1 is MDHEN, CDR2 SYDVKM. Original analysis: The authors estimated nucleated cell counts from reference gene primer amplification. Libraries were prepared by immunoSEQ multiplex PCR; TCRdb keeps only in-frame clonotypes and omits some of them. Clonal size and the V and J genes are those of that table, whereas D and trimming came from the DNA. The profile shows under 200,000 clones, about 89% of them singletons. The receptor was isolated from a man in his 70s with acute or convalescent COVID-19. The sequenced material came from peripheral blood. The genes are TRBV28 and TRBJ2-5, with D possibly matching TRBD2 (5 bases). CDR3 amino acids: CASSRLGSRETQYF. The CDR3 nucleotides are TGTGCCAGCAGCCGCCTAGGGAGCCGGGAGACCCAGTACTTC.